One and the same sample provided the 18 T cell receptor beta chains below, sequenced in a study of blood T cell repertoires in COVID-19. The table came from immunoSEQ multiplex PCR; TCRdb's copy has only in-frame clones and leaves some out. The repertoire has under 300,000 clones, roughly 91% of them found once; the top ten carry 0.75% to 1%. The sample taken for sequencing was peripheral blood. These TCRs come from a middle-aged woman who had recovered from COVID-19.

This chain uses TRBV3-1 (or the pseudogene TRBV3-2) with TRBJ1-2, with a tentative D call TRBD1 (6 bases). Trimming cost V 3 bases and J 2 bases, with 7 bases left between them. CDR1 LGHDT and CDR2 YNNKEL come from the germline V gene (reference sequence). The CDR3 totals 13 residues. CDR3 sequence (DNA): TGTGCCAGCAGCCAGGGGGCCAACTATGGCTACACCTTC. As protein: CASSQGANYGYTF.

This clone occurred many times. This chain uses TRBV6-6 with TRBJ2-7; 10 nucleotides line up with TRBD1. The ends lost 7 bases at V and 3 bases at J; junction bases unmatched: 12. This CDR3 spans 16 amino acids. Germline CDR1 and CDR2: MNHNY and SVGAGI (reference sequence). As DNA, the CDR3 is TGTGCCAGCACCCGGGGGACAGGGGCCCTCGGCTACGAGCAGTACTTC. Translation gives CASTRGTGALGYEQYF.

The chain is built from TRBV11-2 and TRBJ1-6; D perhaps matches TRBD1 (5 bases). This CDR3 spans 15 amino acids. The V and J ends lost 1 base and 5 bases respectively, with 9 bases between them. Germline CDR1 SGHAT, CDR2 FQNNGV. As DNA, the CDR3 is TGTGCCAGCAGCTTAGTCACAGGACATAATTCACCCCTCCACTTT. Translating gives CASSLVTGHNSPLHF.

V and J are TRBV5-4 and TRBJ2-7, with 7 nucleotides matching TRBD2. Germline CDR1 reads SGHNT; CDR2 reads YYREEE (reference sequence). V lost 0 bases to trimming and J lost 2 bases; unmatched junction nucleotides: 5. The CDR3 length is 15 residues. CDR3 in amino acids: CASSLGGSGAYEQYF. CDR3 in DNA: TGTGCCAGCAGCTTGGGCGGGAGTGGGGCCTACGAGCAGTACTTC.

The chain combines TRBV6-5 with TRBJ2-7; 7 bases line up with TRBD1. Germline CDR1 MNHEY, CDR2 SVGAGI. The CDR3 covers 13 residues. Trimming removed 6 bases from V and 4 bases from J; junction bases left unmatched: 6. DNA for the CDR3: TGTGCCAGCAGACTCGGACAGGCGTACGAGCAGTACTTC. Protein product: CASRLGQAYEQYF.

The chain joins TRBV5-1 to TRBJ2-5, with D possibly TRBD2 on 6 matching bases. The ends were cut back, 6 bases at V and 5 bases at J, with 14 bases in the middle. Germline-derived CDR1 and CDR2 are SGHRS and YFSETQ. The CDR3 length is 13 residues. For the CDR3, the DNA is TGCGCCAGCACCCCCCCGGCGGGGGAGACCCAGTACTTC. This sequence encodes CASTPPAGETQYF. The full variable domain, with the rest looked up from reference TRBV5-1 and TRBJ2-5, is KAGVTQTPRYLIKTRGQQVTLSCSPISGHRSVSWYQQTPGQGLQFLFEYFSETQRNKGNFPGRFSGRQFSNSRSEMNVSTLELGDSALYLCASTPPAGETQYFGPGTRLLVL.

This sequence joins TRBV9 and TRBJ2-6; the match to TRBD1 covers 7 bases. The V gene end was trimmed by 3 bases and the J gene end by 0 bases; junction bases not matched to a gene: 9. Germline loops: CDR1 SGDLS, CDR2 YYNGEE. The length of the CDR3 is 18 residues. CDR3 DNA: TGTGCCAGCAGCGCACCCAGGGGGAAGCTCTCTGGGGCCAACGTCCTGACTTTC. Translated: CASSAPRGKLSGANVLTF.

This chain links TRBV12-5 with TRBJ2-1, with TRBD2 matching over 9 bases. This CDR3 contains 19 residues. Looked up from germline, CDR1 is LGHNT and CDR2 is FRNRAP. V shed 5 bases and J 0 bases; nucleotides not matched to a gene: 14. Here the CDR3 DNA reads TGTGCTAGTGGTACCGGGGTAGCGGGAGAGGGTCTCTCCTACAATGAGCAGTTCTTC. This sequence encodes CASGTGVAGEGLSYNEQFF.

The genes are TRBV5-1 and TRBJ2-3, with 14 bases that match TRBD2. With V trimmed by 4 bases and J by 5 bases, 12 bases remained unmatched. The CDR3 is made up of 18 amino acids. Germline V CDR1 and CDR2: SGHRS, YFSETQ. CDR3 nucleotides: TGCGCCAGCAGCCCCGGACTAGCGGGAGGCCCCCTGGGAGATACGCAGTATTTT. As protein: CASSPGLAGGPLGDTQYF.

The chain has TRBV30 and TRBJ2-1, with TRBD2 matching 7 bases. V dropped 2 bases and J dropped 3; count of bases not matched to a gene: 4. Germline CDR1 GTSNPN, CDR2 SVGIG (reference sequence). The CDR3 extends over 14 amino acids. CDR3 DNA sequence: TGTGCCTGGAGTAGGTCGGGAGGCTACAATGAGCAGTTCTTC. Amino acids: CAWSRSGGYNEQFF.

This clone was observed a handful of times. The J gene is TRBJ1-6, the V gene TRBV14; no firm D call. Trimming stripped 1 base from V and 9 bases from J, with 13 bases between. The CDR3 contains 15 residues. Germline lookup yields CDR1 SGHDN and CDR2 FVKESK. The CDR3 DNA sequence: TGTGCCAGCAGCCAAGGAGGCCCGGTGGGTTCACCCCTCCACTTT. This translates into CASSQGGPVGSPLHF.

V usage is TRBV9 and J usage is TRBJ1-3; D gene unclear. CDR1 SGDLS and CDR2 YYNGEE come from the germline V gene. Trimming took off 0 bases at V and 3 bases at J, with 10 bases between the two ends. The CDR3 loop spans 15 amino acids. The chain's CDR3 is CASSVGAGVGNTIYF. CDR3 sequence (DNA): TGTGCCAGCAGCGTAGGGGCAGGCGTTGGAAACACCATATATTTT.

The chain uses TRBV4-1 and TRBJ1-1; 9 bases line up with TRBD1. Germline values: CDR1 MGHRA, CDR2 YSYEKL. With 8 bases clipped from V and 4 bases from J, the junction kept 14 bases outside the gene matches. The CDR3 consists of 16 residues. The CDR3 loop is CASSRPGTGKGTEAFF. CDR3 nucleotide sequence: TGCGCCAGCTCCCGTCCCGGGACAGGGAAAGGCACTGAAGCTTTCTTT.

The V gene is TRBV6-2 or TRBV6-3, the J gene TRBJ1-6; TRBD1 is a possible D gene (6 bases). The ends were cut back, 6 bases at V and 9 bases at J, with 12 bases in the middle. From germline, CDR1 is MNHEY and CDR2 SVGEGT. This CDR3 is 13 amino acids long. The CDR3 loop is CASSPRGFSPLHF. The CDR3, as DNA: TGTGCCAGCAGCCCCAGGGGATTTTCACCCCTCCACTTT.

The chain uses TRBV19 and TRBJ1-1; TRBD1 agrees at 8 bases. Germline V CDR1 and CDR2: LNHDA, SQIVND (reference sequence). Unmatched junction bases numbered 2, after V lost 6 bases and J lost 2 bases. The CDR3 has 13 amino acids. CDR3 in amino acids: CASRDRGNTEAFF. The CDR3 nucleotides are TGTGCCAGTAGAGACAGGGGAAACACTGAAGCTTTCTTT.

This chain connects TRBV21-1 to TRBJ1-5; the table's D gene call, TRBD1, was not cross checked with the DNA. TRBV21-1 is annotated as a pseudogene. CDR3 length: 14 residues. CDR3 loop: CARDGTGGHQPQHF. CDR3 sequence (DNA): TGTGCCAGAGACGGGACAGGGGGACATCAGCCCCAGCATTTT.

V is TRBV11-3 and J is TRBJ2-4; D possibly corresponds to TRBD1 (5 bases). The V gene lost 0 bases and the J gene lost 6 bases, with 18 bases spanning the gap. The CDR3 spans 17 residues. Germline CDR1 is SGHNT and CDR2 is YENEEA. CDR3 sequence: CASSLDLVGAQGNIQYF. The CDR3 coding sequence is TGTGCCAGCAGCTTAGATCTGGTTGGGGCCCAGGGAAACATTCAGTACTTC.

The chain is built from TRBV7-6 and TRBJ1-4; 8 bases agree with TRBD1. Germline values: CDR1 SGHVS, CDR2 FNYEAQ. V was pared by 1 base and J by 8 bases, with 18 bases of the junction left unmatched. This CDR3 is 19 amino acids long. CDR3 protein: CASSLGPGQGGGLREKLFF. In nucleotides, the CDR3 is TGTGCCAGCAGCTTAGGCCCCGGACAGGGAGGGGGCCTTAGGGAAAAACTGTTTTTT.